This TCR beta chain was sequenced in a study of PD-L1 blockade in urothelial cancer. Study as a whole: Atezolizumab 1,200 mg was given intravenously every 3 weeks, starting 2014.

Clones were sequenced by immunoSEQ multiplex PCR, and TCRdb holds only the in-frame ones, with some missing. Among 70,000 or so clones listed, around 80% were seen once. Patients had locally advanced or metastatic urothelial carcinoma. Patients each gave 1 to 8 samples, pretreatment and on-treatment. V dropped 5 bases and J dropped 4; count of bases not matched to a gene: 13. The CDR3 is 16 amino acids. Germline V gene sequence: CDR1 SEHNR, CDR2 FQNEAQ (reference sequence). This sequence originates from a man aged 65-85 years with urothelial cancer. The gene calls are TRBV7-9 and TRBJ2-7, with 8 bases that match TRBD1. The sequencing here drew on PBMCs, taken around atezolizumab (anti-PD-L1) treatment. The CDR3 coding sequence is TGTGCCAGCAGCCACACCAATGACAGGGGCTTTTACGAGCAGTACTTC. Protein: CASSHTNDRGFYEQYF.